This T cell receptor (beta chain) is drawn from a study of beta chain features in type 1 diabetes. Study results and caveats: In the patient group, naive, central memory and Treg TCRB repertoires seemed more alike than in the healthy donor group.

The authors reverse transcribed all of the isolated RNA, so sequencing captured expressed TCRB transcripts. TCRdb's table, derived via immunoSEQ multiplex PCR, lists solely in-frame clones and lacks some. The table lists around 250,000 clones, about 25% of them singletons, with 4% in the top ten. With regard to this clone: What it recognizes is unknown.

CDR1 and CDR2 from the germline V gene are SNHLY and FYNNEI. The CDR3 totals 13 residues. Between the trimmed V and J ends, which lost 7 bases and 0 bases, there was a span of 7 bases. The specimen sequenced was central memory CD4+ T cells from blood. The chain couples TRBV2 to TRBJ2-1, with D maybe TRBD2 (5 bases). This receptor was taken from a man aged 25 to 45 in good health. The chain's CDR3 is CASTSYSYNEQFF. CDR3 DNA: TGTGCCAGCACTAGCTACTCCTACAATGAGCAGTTCTTC.